A single TCR beta chain is shown here with its context. These data belong to a study of blood T cell repertoires in COVID-19. About the study: Specimens from acute and convalescent COVID-19 originated in the United States, Italy and Spain. Nucleic acid was either cDNA or gDNA, and it came from T cells, B-cell-depleted T cells, or PBMCs.

The protocol was immunoSEQ multiplex PCR, while the TCRdb copy is restricted to in-frame clones and leaves out a portion. The sample includes around 150,000 clones, around 82% of them seen just once. The receptor comes from a man aged 60 to 75 with active or convalescent COVID-19. Sequencing was carried out using peripheral blood.

Here the CDR3 reads CASSESGEQFF. The CDR3 DNA sequence: TGTGCCAGCAGTGAAAGCGGTGAGCAGTTCTTC. The chain recombines TRBV25-1 with TRBJ2-1, with D possibly being TRBD2 (5 bases). Germline CDR1 MGHDK, CDR2 SYGVNS. This CDR3 region has 11 residues. Trimming removed 2 bases from V and 9 bases from J, with 5 bases in between.